The source of this T cell receptor beta chain is a study of cytomegalovirus exposure and HLA in healthy donors. Study context: Early on, a data release was issued that held some 85 million unique TCRs from HLA-typed donors. General study points: Researchers reported in a later analysis that a missense DCLRE1C variant was tied to TCR beta V- and J-gene trimming.

PCR primers comprised 60 Vbeta and 13 Jbeta primers. Only in-frame clones appear in the TCRdb table, and some are missing; sequencing was by immunoSEQ multiplex PCR. In the table there are some 140,000 clones, 79% of which are singletons. The CDR3 loop spans 16 amino acids. The V end was cut by 2 bases, the J end by 3 bases, with 15 bases between. Per the germline V gene, CDR1 is SGHNT and CDR2 is YYREEE (reference sequence). A remark on this clone: Its antigen is still unknown.

The source material was PBMCs. This chain uses TRBV5-4 with TRBJ1-5; possible D gene TRBD1, 6 bases. The sequence was collected from a man aged 18 to 29 in good health and CMV-seronegative. CDR3 sequence (DNA): TGTGCCAGCAGCTTTTATGGGGGACAAGCCAATCAGCCCCAGCATTTT. This codes for CASSFYGGQANQPQHF.